This record covers a single TCR beta chain. This sample is part of a study of CD8+CD57+ T cells in acquired aplastic anemia. The wider study: Mean DNA quantity obtained from sorted CD4+ and CD8+ cells was 3 to 4 ug.

Those patients picked for sequencing had displayed CD8+CD57+ cell expansion on flow cytometry. As a group, the patients uniformly had severe acquired aplastic anemia. Patients were treatment-naive when blood was sampled. Per the germline V gene, CDR1 is DFQATT and CDR2 is SNEGSKA (reference sequence). The length of the CDR3 is 14 residues. Trimming at V came to 5 bases and at J to 6 bases, leaving 9 bases not matched to a gene. The template used for profiling TCR beta VDJ and CDR3 was genomic DNA. Using its own MiXCR run on the reads, TCRdb lists one record per CDR3 protein. This table holds about 160,000 distinct CDR3 sequences, 70% to 75% found once.

The chain carries TRBV20-1 and TRBJ1-5, with 8 bases lining up with TRBD1. This clonotype was sampled from a human donor with aplastic anemia. Sequencing was done on a sample of sorted CD4+, CD8+, or CD8+CD57+ T cells (not recorded which) from PBMCs. The CDR3 loop is CSAEDRVGGQPQHF. CDR3 in DNA: TGCAGTGCTGAGGACAGGGTTGGAGGTCAGCCCCAGCATTTT.